The sequence of this TCR beta chain was determined in a study of PD-1 blockade in classical Hodgkin lymphoma. Study-level points and caveats: The study reported lower baseline TCR diversity in newly diagnosed patients than in healthy donors. Complete responders started with a diversity level that resembled newly diagnosed patients at baseline. A significant rise in TCR diversity was seen by C4D1 for CD4+ cells but not for CD8+ cells.

Described time point: cycle 4 day 1 (C4D1), after less than 7 weeks of nivolumab. Exposure to brentuximab vedotin varied, and each patient had relapsed following autologous stem cell transplantation. Purified CD4+ T cells were obtained from thawed PBMCs through magnetic negative selection. Patients' outcomes at their best amounted to complete response, partial response or progressive disease. Profiling relied on immunoSEQ multiplex PCR, and the TCRdb table lists in-frame clones only, not all of them. The sample consists of tens of thousands of clones, 65% to 90% of them appearing once. The V gene's germline CDR1 is ENHRY and CDR2 SYGVKD. The CDR3 extends over 13 amino acids. Trimming removed 2 bases at V and 7 bases at J, with 11 bases between. This clone was counted a few times. Its antigen is still unknown.

The rearrangement joins TRBV10-3 to TRBJ1-2; maybe TRBD1 (6 bases). The clonotype was recovered from a human donor with classical Hodgkin lymphoma. This material consisted of CD4+ T cells from blood, taken before the fourth cycle of nivolumab. The CDR3 sequence is CAISEGGARGYTF. The DNA of the CDR3 is TGTGCCATCAGTGAGGGGGGGGCGCGTGGCTACACCTTC.